These 27 T cell receptor beta chains originate from one sample sequenced in a study of T cells in women clearing cervical HPV infection. Using immunoSEQ multiplex PCR, the repertoire was profiled, and TCRdb retains in-frame clones only, with some absent. This listing includes some 15,000 clones. The sequencing input was blood buffy coat. The source of these receptors is a woman aged 18 to 75 with a cervical HPV16 infection that either progressed to CIN3+ or cleared (not recorded which).

For this clone: The CDR3 end lies 3 residues beyond the end of the read and is filled in from the germline J gene. The chain has TRBV6-2 or TRBV6-3 and TRBJ1-5; a possible D gene is TRBD1 (5 bases). V lost 2 bases and J 8 bases, leaving 19 bases between the germline ends. This CDR3 spans 16 amino acids. Looked up from germline, CDR1 is MNHEY and CDR2 is SVGEGT. The CDR3 DNA, read in part, is TGTGCCAGCAGTTACCAGGGCAGCCCAGCGGGAAAGCCC. Translating it yields CASSYQGSPAGKP. The complete CDR3 sequence is CASSYQGSPAGKPQHF.

Worth noting for this clone: The read finishes 3 residues shy of the CDR3 end, and the germline J gene is used to complete it. V and J are TRBV19 and TRBJ2-5, with 7 bases identical to TRBD2. Germline values: CDR1 LNHDA, CDR2 SQIVND (reference sequence). V shed 3 bases, J shed 4 bases, and the junction held 8 bases outside the gene matches. The CDR3 extends over 15 amino acids. Partial CDR3 DNA: TGTGCCAGTAGTATGTTAGCCGGGACTATAGAGACC. It codes for CASSMLAGTIET. The whole CDR3 protein is CASSMLAGTIETQYF.

Comment on this clone: The read falls 3 residues short of the CDR3 end, and the missing part is taken from the germline J gene. This sequence joins TRBV19 and TRBJ2-5; no firm D call. CDR3 length equals 13 residues. Germline CDR1 is LNHDA and CDR2 is SQIVND (reference sequence). The V end was cut by 4 bases, the J end by 1 base, with 7 bases between. CDR3 bases read: TGTGCCAGTAGTAAAGGTCCCCAAGAGACC. It codes for CASSKGPQET. The CDR3 reads in full as CASSKGPQETQYF.

Measured by frequency, this clone is medium-sized. The read is 3 residues too short to cover the CDR3 end, so that end is filled in from the germline J gene. This chain joins TRBV18 and TRBJ1-1; D is perhaps TRBD1 (5 bases). V lost 2 bases, J lost 0 bases, and 7 bases lay in between. The CDR3 loop spans 14 amino acids. In germline, CDR1 is KGHSH, CDR2 LQKENI. CDR3 DNA (partial): TGTGCCAGCTCACCAAACAGGTTGAACACTGAA. Residues: CASSPNRLNTE. In full, the CDR3 is CASSPNRLNTEAFF.

The sequenced CDR3 bases are TGCAGTGCTAGTTTGAGGGTAGATAATTCACCC. Translated: CSASLRVDNSP. The entire CDR3 reads CSASLRVDNSPLHF. The genes are TRBV20-1 and TRBJ1-6; no firm D call. The missing CDR3 end, 3 residues past where the read stops, is filled in from the germline J gene. This CDR3 has 14 residues. Germline-derived CDR1 and CDR2 are DFQATT and SNEGSKA (reference sequence). The V gene lost 3 bases and the J gene lost 5 bases, with 11 bases spanning the gap.

A note on this clone: The read stops 3 residues short of the end of the CDR3; the missing end is completed from the germline J gene. This chain joins TRBV2 and TRBJ1-2; 7 bases line up with TRBD1. The CDR3 sequence is 13 residues long. The germline V gene encodes CDR1 SNHLY and CDR2 FYNNEI. CDR3 DNA (partial): TGTGCCAGCAGTGAAGGGAGGGGGCGCAGG. Its translation: CASSEGRGRR. The whole CDR3 is CASSEGRGRRYTF.

In the case of this clone: The sequenced fragment ends 3 residues before the CDR3 boundary, so the rest is inferred from the germline J gene. The J gene is TRBJ2-3, the V gene TRBV5-1; no definite D call. V was cut by 0 bases and J by 2 bases, with 16 bases left in between. Germline-derived CDR1 and CDR2 are SGHRS and YFSETQ. The CDR3 is 17 residues long. The covered CDR3 bases are TGCGCCAGCAGCTTGGGGTTGGTCGCTAGGATCACAGATACG. The encoded protein is CASSLGLVARITDT. The whole CDR3 is CASSLGLVARITDTQYF.

Note on this clone: The read terminates 3 residues ahead of where the CDR3 ends, so the germline J gene completes it. The chain carries TRBV5-6 and TRBJ1-1; D possibly corresponds to TRBD1 (6 bases). The CDR3 is made up of 14 amino acids. V was pared by 4 bases and J by 5 bases, with 15 bases between. Germline values: CDR1 SGHDT, CDR2 YYEEEE. The CDR3 protein is CASSPVGGRTEAFF. CDR3 DNA, as far as it was read: TGTGCCAGCAGCCCCGTCGGGGGGCGGACTGAA.

As concerns this clone: The read terminates 3 residues ahead of where the CDR3 ends, so the germline J gene completes it. The chain is built from TRBV20-1 and TRBJ2-3, with D unclear. Germline values: CDR1 DFQATT, CDR2 SNEGSKA (reference sequence). V dropped 5 bases and J dropped 2 bases, with 17 bases sitting between them. The CDR3 has 15 amino acids. The CDR3 reads CSAGPSRSTTDTQYF. The CDR3 bases that were read are TGCAGTGCTGGGCCGAGCAGGTCTACCACAGATACG.

As regards this clone: The read gets to within 3 residues of the CDR3 end, and the germline J gene fills in the rest. The chain links TRBV5-1 to TRBJ2-5; TRBD2 agrees at 7 bases. Germline V gene data show CDR1 as SGHRS and CDR2 as YFSETQ. The CDR3 is made up of 13 amino acids. The V segment lost 4 bases and the J segment 4 bases; nucleotides outside the gene matches: 4. CDR3 DNA (partial): TGCGCCAGCAGCCCGGGGGGTCGAGAGACC. Amino acids: CASSPGGRET. The CDR3, in full, reads CASSPGGRETQYF.

Of note for this clone: The read terminates 3 residues ahead of where the CDR3 ends, so the germline J gene completes it. This rearrangement joins TRBV10-3 to TRBJ1-2; perhaps TRBD1 as D (6 bases). The CDR3 covers 15 residues. Per the germline V gene, CDR1 is ENHRY and CDR2 is SYGVKD. The V and J ends lost 0 bases and 0 bases respectively, with 8 bases between them. The sequenced part of the CDR3 DNA is TGTGCCATCAGTGAGTCGACAGGCACTAACTATGGC. Translated: CAISESTGTNYG. The whole CDR3 sequence is CAISESTGTNYGYTF.

In the case of this clone: The read halts 3 residues ahead of the CDR3 end, with the missing end drawn from the germline J gene. This chain connects TRBV20-1 to TRBJ2-3, with D unresolved. The CDR3 spans 15 residues. Trimming took 0 bases from V and 0 from J, leaving 10 bases between them. Germline CDR1 is DFQATT and CDR2 is SNEGSKA (reference sequence). CDR3 bases read: TGCAGTGCTAGAGATCAAGGTTCTAGCACAGATACG. It is translated as CSARDQGSSTDT. The full CDR3 sequence reads CSARDQGSSTDTQYF.

CDR3 sequence reads: CAWSSRRGQPQHF. The DNA read from the CDR3 is TGTGCCTGGAGTTCTAGGAGGGGTCAGCCC. This chain connects TRBV30 to TRBJ1-5, with a weak D call TRBD1 (5 bases). Coverage ceases 3 residues before the CDR3 finishes, and the germline J gene fills in the end. The ends were cut back, 2 bases at V and 6 bases at J, with 11 bases in the middle. The CDR3 consists of 13 residues. Germline V gives CDR1 GTSNPN, CDR2 SVGIG (reference sequence).

On this clone itself: The read is 3 residues too short to cover the CDR3 end, so that end is filled in from the germline J gene. The V and J genes are TRBV30 and TRBJ2-5; the D gene is possibly TRBD1 (5 bases). The CDR3 has 14 amino acids. Germline CDR1 and CDR2: GTSNPN and SVGIG (reference sequence). Trimming cost V 5 bases and J 3 bases, with 16 bases left between them. CDR3 DNA (partial): TGTGCCTGGGGAGCCGGTACAGGAAAAGAGACC. This sequence encodes CAWGAGTGKET. The full CDR3 protein reads CAWGAGTGKETQYF.

With respect to this clone: From the germline J gene comes the end of the CDR3, since the read stops 3 residues before it. V and J are TRBV11-2 and TRBJ2-1; 8 bases agree with TRBD2. This CDR3 comprises 15 residues. V lost 2 bases and J lost 9; bases outside the gene matches: 9. Looked up from germline, CDR1 is SGHAT and CDR2 is FQNNGV. The CDR3 is CASSLSGGLPFEQFF. The CDR3 DNA, read in part, is TGTGCCAGCAGCTTAAGCGGGGGCCTTCCCTTTGAG.

As for this clone: The CDR3 extends 3 residues past the end of the read, so its final part is completed from the germline J gene. The genes are TRBV2 and TRBJ2-2; no firm D call. CDR1 is SNHLY, CDR2 FYNNEI, per germline. Trimming took 2 bases from V and 2 from J, leaving 6 bases between them. This CDR3 spans 14 amino acids. The part of the CDR3 DNA that was read is TGTGCCAGCAGTGAACAGACTAACACCGGGGAG. Its translation is CASSEQTNTGE. The CDR3 as a whole reads CASSEQTNTGELFF.

Comments on this clone: Germline and junction disagree at one end, which may indicate a read error. The CDR3 end is not reached by the read, which stops 3 residues before it; the germline J gene fills it in. Within the sample, other DNA sequences also encode this same CDR3. The chain employs TRBV5-1 and TRBJ2-1; 8 bases line up with TRBD2. Looked up from germline, CDR1 is SGHRS and CDR2 is YFSETQ. This CDR3 contains 17 residues. CDR3 region: CASSLEGSGGIYNEQFF. CDR3 bases read: TGCGCCAGTAGCTTGGAGGGGAGCGGGGGAATATACAATGAG. Full variable domain (remainder filled in from reference TRBV5-1 and TRBJ2-1): KAGVTQTPRYLIKTRGQQVTLSCSPISGHRSVSWYQQTPGQGLQFLFEYFSETQRNKGNFPGRFSGRQFSNSRSEMNVSTLELGDSALYLCASSLEGSGGIYNEQFFGPGTRLTVL.

For this clone: Read coverage stops 3 residues before the CDR3 terminus; the germline J gene supplies the remainder. The rearrangement links TRBV7-9 to TRBJ1-4; D is undetermined. The CDR3 covers 10 residues. CDR1 and CDR2 from the germline V gene are SEHNR and FQNEAQ (reference sequence). V was pared by 8 bases and J by 6 bases, with 4 bases between. The CDR3 here is CASGHEKLFF. CDR3 DNA, as far as it was read: TGTGCCAGCGGGCATGAAAAA.

With respect to this clone: The CDR3 end is not reached by the read, which stops 3 residues before it; the germline J gene fills it in. The chain has TRBV7-6 and TRBJ2-3; no definite D call. Germline V gives CDR1 SGHVS, CDR2 FNYEAQ. Trimming shortened V by 3 bases and J by 3 bases, and 4 bases separated the two germline ends. The CDR3 contains 12 residues. This chain's CDR3 is CASSFSTDTQYF. CDR3 bases read: TGTGCCAGCAGCTTTAGTACAGATACG. Together with reference TRBV7-6 and TRBJ2-3, the CDR3 gives the full variable domain: GAGVSQSPRYKVTKRGQDVALRCDPISGHVSLYWYRQALGQGPEFLTYFNYEAQQDKSGLPNDRFSAERPEGSISTLTIQRTEQRDSAMYRCASSFSTDTQYFGPGTRLTVL.

CDR3 sequence: CASSFSSAVGTQYF. The CDR3 bases that were read are TGTGCCAGCAGTTTTAGCTCCGCCGTTGGTACG. V usage is TRBV12-3 or TRBV12-4 and J usage is TRBJ2-3; D gene ambiguous. The read halts 3 residues ahead of the CDR3 end, with the missing end drawn from the germline J gene. Trimming removed 3 bases from V and 8 bases from J, with 15 bases in between. The length of the CDR3 is 14 residues.

A note on this clone: The sequenced fragment ends 3 residues before the CDR3 boundary, so the rest is inferred from the germline J gene. The chain employs TRBV6-2 or TRBV6-3 and TRBJ1-2, with unresolved D. Germline V lookup: CDR1 MNHEY, CDR2 SVGEGT. The CDR3 extends over 12 amino acids. CDR3 region: CASSYSSGGYTF. The DNA read from the CDR3 is TGTGCCAGCAGTTACTCGTCGGGGGGC.

Frequency places this clone as medium-sized. Sequencing ends 3 residues short of the CDR3 end; the germline J gene provides the rest. The chain carries TRBV10-3 and TRBJ2-3; weak D call: TRBD1 (6 bases). The CDR3 length is 15 residues. Germline lookup yields CDR1 ENHRY and CDR2 SYGVKD. V lost 3 bases, J lost 2 bases, and 12 bases lay in between. CDR3 DNA (partial): TGTGCCATCAGTGATGGGCAGGGGATCACAGATACG. Amino acids: CAISDGQGITDT. In full, the CDR3 is CAISDGQGITDTQYF.

Comment on this clone: The read is 3 residues too short to cover the CDR3 end, so that end is filled in from the germline J gene. V is TRBV5-4 and J is TRBJ2-7; 10 bases are a match to TRBD1. Germline CDR1 and CDR2: SGHNT and YYREEE (reference sequence). This CDR3 is built from 15 residues. V trimming: 1 base; J trimming: 1 base; junction bases outside the gene matches: 2. CDR3 loop: CASSLRTGGSYEQYF. The CDR3 DNA, read in part, is TGTGCCAGCAGCTTGAGGACAGGGGGTTCCTACGAG.

As to this clone: The CDR3 end is not reached by the read, which stops 3 residues before it; the germline J gene fills it in. The chain recombines TRBV5-5 with TRBJ1-2; 8 nucleotides agree with TRBD1. The CDR3 covers 14 residues. Germline CDR1 reads SGHKS; CDR2 reads YYEKEE (reference sequence). CDR3 in amino acids: CASSSLLTGVGYTF. CDR3 DNA (partial): TGTGCCAGCAGTTCTCTACTGACAGGGGTCGGC.

The sequenced part of the CDR3 DNA is TGTGCCAGCTCACCACCCGCGACAGGGAGGATGAGGTCACCC. This codes for CASSPPATGRMRSP. The entire CDR3 protein reads CASSPPATGRMRSPLHF. The chain links TRBV18 to TRBJ1-6; 7 positions agree with TRBD1. The CDR3 goes on 3 residues after the read ends, and that part is filled in from the germline J gene. In germline, CDR1 is KGHSH, CDR2 LQKENI. The length of the CDR3 is 17 residues. Trimming removed 0 bases from V and 10 bases from J; junction bases left unmatched: 12.

With respect to this clone: The sequenced fragment ends 3 residues before the CDR3 boundary, so the rest is inferred from the germline J gene. The chain couples TRBV6-1 to TRBJ1-2; a weak D match, TRBD1 (5 bases). V was shortened by 2 bases and J by 4 bases, with 8 bases between the two germline ends. The CDR3 sequence is 13 residues long. Germline V gene lookup returns CDR1 MNHNS and CDR2 SASEGT. The part of the CDR3 DNA that was read is TGTGCCAGCAGTGAAAGCAGGGCCTATGGC. Protein sequence: CASSESRAYG. The entire CDR3 is CASSESRAYGYTF.

A note on this clone: Sequencing ends 3 residues short of the CDR3 end; the germline J gene provides the rest. V and J are TRBV2 and TRBJ1-3; D is possibly TRBD1 (5 bases). The ends were cut back, 8 bases at V and 8 bases at J, with 16 bases in the middle. The germline CDR1 and CDR2 sequences are SNHLY and FYNNEI. The CDR3 length is 13 residues. The CDR3 is CASRAQRGDTIYF. The part of the CDR3 DNA that was read is TGTGCCAGCCGGGCTCAGCGGGGGGACACC.